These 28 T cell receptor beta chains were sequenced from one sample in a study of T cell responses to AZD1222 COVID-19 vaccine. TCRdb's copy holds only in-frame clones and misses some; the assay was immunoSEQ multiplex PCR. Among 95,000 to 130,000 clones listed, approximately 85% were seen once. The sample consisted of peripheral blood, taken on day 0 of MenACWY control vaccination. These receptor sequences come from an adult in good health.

In DNA, the CDR3 is TGTGCCAGCAGCTTAGGGACAGCGAACTATGGCTACACCTTC. It codes for CASSLGTANYGYTF. The chain recombines TRBV7-2 with TRBJ1-2; D may be TRBD1 (6 bases). The V and J ends lost 1 base and 2 bases respectively, with 8 bases between them. CDR3 length: 14 residues. In germline, CDR1 is SGHTA, CDR2 FQGNSA.

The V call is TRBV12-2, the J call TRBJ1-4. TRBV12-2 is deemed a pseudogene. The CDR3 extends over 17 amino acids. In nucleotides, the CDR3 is TGTGCAAGTCGCTTCCTAGAATCGCAATTGGCTAATGAAAAACTGTTTTTT. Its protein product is CASRFLESQLANEKLFF.

This CDR3 reads CASTRDLNTEAFF. The CDR3, as DNA: TGTGCCAGTACGAGAGACTTGAACACTGAAGCTTTCTTT. V and J are TRBV19 and TRBJ1-1; D unresolved. The CDR3 is 13 residues long. The V gene lost 7 bases and the J gene lost 0 bases, with 9 bases spanning the gap. In germline, CDR1 is LNHDA, CDR2 SQIVND (reference sequence).

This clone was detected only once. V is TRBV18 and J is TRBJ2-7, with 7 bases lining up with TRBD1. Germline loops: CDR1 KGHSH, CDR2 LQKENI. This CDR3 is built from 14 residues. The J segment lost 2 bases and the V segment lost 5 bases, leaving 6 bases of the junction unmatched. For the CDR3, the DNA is TGTGCCAGCTCAGCGCGGACAGGCCCCTACGAGCAGTACTTC. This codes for CASSARTGPYEQYF.

The CDR3, as DNA: TGTGCCAGCAGTTTATACAACAGGGATGGCTACACCTTC. This encodes CASSLYNRDGYTF. This sequence joins TRBV28 and TRBJ1-2; D might be TRBD1 (6 bases). CDR1 and CDR2 from the germline V gene are MDHEN and SYDVKM. The CDR3 runs to 13 residues. Deletions cut 1 base from V and 6 bases from J, with 9 bases between.

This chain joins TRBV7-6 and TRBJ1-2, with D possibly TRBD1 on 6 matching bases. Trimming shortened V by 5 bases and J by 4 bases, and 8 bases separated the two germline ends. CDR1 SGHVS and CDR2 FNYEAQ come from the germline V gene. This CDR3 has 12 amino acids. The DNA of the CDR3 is TGTGCCAGCAGCCCGGACAGCTATGGCTACACCTTC. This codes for CASSPDSYGYTF.

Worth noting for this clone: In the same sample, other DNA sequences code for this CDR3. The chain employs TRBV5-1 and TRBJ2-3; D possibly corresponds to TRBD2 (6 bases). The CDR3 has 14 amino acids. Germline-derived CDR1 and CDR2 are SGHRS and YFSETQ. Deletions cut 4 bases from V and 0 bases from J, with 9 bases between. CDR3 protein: CASSLGTSTDTQYF. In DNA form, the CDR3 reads TGCGCCAGCAGCCTAGGGACTAGCACAGATACGCAGTATTTT.

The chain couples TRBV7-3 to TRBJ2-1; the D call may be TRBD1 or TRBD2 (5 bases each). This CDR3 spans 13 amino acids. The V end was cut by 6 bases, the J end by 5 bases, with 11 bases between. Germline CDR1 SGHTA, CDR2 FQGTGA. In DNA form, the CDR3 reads TGTGCCAGCAGGTTGGGACCGAACAATGAGCAGTTCTTC. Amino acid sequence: CASRLGPNNEQFF.

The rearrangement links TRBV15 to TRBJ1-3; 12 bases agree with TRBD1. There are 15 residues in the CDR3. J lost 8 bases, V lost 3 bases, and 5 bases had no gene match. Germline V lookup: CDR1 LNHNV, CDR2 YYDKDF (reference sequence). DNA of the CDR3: TGTGCCACCAGCAGCAACCGGGACAGGGGGCACACCATATATTTT. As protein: CATSSNRDRGHTIYF.

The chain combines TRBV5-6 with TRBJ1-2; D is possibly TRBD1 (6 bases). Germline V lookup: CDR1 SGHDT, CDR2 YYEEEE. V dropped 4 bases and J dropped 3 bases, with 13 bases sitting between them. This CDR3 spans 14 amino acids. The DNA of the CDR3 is TGTGCCAGCAGCCAAGCGGGGGGGCACTATGGCTACACCTTC. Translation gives CASSQAGGHYGYTF.

The CDR3 is CASSFHGRAQPQHF. For the CDR3, the DNA is TGTGCCAGCAGTTTCCATGGCAGGGCCCAGCCCCAGCATTTT. The rearrangement joins TRBV28 to TRBJ1-5; a weak D match, TRBD1 (5 bases). The V end lost 3 bases, the J end lost 7 bases, and 13 bases lay between the germline ends. Germline CDR1 MDHEN, CDR2 SYDVKM. CDR3 size: 14 residues.

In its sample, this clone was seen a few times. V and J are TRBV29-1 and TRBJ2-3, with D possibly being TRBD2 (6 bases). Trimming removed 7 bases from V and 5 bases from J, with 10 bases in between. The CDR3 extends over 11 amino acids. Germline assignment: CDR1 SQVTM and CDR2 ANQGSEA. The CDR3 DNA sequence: TGCAGCGGTTACGGGGGAGATACGCAGTATTTT. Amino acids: CSGYGGDTQYF.

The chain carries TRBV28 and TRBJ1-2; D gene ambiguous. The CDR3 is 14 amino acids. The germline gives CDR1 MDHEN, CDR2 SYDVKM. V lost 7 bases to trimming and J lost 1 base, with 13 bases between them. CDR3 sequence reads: CASTVPGFNYGYTF. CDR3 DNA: TGTGCCAGCACCGTGCCTGGGTTTAACTATGGCTACACCTTC.

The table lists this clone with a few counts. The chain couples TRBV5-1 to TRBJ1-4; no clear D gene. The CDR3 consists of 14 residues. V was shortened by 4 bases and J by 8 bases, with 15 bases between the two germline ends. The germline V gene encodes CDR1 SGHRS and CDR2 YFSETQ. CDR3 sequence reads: CASSPPGNEEKLFF. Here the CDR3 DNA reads TGCGCCAGCAGCCCCCCGGGGAATGAGGAAAAACTGTTTTTT.

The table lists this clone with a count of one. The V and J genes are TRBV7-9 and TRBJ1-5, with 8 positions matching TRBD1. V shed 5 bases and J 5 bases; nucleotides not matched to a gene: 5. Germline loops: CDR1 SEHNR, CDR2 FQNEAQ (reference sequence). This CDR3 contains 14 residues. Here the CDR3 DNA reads TGTGCCAGCAGCCTACAGGGGGGAGATCAGCCCCAGCATTTT. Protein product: CASSLQGGDQPQHF.

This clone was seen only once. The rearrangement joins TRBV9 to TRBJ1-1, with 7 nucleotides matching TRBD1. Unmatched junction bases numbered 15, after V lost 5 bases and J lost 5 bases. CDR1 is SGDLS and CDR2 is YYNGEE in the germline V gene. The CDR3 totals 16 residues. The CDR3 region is CASSLGGTVAYTEAFF. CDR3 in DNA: TGTGCCAGCAGTTTAGGGGGGACAGTGGCGTATACTGAAGCTTTCTTT.

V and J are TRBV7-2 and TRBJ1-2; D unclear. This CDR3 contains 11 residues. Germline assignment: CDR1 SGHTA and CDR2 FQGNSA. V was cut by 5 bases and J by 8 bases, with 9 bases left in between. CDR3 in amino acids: CASSPGVGYTF. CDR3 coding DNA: TGTGCCAGCAGCCCCGGGGTAGGCTACACCTTC.

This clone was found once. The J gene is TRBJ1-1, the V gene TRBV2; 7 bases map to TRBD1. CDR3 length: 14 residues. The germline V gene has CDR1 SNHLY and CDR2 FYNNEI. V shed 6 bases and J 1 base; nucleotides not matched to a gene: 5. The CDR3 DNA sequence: TGTGCCAGCAGAAGACAGGGTTGGAACACTGAAGCTTTCTTT. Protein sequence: CASRRQGWNTEAFF. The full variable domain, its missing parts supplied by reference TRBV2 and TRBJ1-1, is EPEVTQTPSHQVTQMGQEVILRCVPISNHLYFYWYRQILGQKVEFLVSFYNNEISEKSEIFDDQFSVERPDGSNFTLKIRSTKLEDSAMYFCASRRQGWNTEAFFGQGTRLTVV.

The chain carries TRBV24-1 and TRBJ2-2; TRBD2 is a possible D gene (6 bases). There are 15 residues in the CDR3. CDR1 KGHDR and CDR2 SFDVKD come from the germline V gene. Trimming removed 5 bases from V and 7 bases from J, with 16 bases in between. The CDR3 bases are TGTGCCACCAGTGGTCGCGGGGAAGAAATCGGGGAGCTGTTTTTT. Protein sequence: CATSGRGEEIGELFF.

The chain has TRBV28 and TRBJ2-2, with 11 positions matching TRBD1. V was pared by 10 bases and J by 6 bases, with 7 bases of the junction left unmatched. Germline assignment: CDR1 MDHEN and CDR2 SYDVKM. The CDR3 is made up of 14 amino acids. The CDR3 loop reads CAIGQGARPGELFF. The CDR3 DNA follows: TGTGCCATTGGACAGGGGGCGCGTCCCGGGGAGCTGTTTTTT.

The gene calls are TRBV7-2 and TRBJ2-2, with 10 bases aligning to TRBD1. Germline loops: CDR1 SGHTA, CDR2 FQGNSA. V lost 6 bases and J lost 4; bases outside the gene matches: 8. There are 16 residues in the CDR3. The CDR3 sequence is CASRSGTGVFTGELFF. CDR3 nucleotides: TGTGCCAGCAGGTCGGGGACAGGGGTATTCACCGGGGAGCTGTTTTTT.

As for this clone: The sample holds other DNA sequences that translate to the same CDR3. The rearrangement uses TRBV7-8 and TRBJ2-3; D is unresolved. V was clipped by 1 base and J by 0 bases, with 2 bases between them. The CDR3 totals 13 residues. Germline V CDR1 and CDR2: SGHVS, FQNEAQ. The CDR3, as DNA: TGTGCCAGCAGCTTAGGTAGCACAGATACGCAGTATTTT. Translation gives CASSLGSTDTQYF. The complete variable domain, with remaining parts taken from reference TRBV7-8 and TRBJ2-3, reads GAGVSQSPRYKVAKRGQDVALRCDPISGHVSLFWYQQALGQGPEFLTYFQNEAQLDKSGLPSDRFFAERPEGSVSTLKIQRTQQEDSAVYLCASSLGSTDTQYFGPGTRLTVL.

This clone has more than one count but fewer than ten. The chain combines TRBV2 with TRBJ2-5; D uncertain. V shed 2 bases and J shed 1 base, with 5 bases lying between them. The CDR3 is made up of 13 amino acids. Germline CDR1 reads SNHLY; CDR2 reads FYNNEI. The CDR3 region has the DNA TGTGCCAGCAGTGAATCGGTCCAAGAGACCCAGTACTTC. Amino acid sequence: CASSESVQETQYF.

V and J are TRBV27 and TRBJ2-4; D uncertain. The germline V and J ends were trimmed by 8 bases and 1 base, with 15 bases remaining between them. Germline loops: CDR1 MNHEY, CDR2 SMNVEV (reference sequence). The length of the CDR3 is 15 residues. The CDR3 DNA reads TGTGCCAGCGGAGAACACGAGGCGGCCAAAAACATTCAGTACTTC. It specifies CASGEHEAAKNIQYF.

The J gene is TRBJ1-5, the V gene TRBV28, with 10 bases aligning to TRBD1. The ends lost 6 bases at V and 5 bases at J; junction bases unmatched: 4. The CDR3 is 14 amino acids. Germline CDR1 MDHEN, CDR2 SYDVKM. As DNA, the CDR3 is TGTGCCAGCAGCGACAGGGGGCAATATCAGCCCCAGCATTTT. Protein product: CASSDRGQYQPQHF.

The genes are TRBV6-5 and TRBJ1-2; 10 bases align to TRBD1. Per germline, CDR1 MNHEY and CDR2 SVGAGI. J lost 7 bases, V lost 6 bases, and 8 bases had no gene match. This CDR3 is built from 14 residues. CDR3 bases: TGTGCCAGCAGAACCGACAGGGGGCGAGGTGGCTACACCTTC. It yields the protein CASRTDRGRGGYTF.

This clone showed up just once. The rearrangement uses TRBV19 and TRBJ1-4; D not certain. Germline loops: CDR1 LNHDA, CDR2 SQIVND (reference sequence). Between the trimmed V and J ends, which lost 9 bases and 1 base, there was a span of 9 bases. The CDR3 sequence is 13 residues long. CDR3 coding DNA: TGTGCCAGCAGGACCAGAACTAATGAAAAACTGTTTTTT. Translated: CASRTRTNEKLFF.

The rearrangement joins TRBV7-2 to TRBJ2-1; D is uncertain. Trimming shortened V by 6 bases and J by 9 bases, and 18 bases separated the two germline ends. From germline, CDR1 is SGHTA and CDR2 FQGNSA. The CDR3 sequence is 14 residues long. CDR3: CASSSSWVVVEQFF. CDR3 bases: TGTGCCAGCAGTTCATCCTGGGTAGTGGTTGAGCAGTTCTTC.